These 27 T cell receptor beta chains share one sample of origin, sequenced in a study of blood T cell repertoires in COVID-19. Assay used: immunoSEQ multiplex PCR; TCRdb lists only in-frame clones, some missing. The data hold under 500,000 clones, with roughly 87% observed a single time. Material: PBMCs or T cells enriched from blood (not recorded which). All receptors derive from a woman between 18 and 30 years old with acute COVID-19.

The chain combines TRBV5-5 with TRBJ1-5; 7 positions match TRBD1. The CDR3 totals 16 residues. Trimming removed 1 base from V and 4 bases from J; junction bases left unmatched: 8. The germline CDR1 and CDR2 sequences are SGHKS and YYEKEE (reference sequence). The CDR3: CASSLYETGLNQPQHF. Here the CDR3 DNA reads TGTGCCAGCAGCTTGTACGAGACAGGGCTTAATCAGCCCCAGCATTTT.

The CDR3 here is CASSSPSNQETQYF. CDR3 nucleotides: TGTGCCAGCAGCTCACCGAGCAACCAAGAGACCCAGTACTTC. V and J are TRBV7-2 and TRBJ2-5, with D unclear. The V gene lost 4 bases and the J gene lost 0 bases, with 9 bases spanning the gap. Germline V lookup: CDR1 SGHTA, CDR2 FQGNSA. The CDR3 length is 14 residues.

The V and J genes are TRBV20-1 and TRBJ2-3; 7 positions agree with TRBD2. Trimming at V came to 3 bases and at J to 2 bases, leaving 8 bases not matched to a gene. The CDR3 spans 15 residues. Germline values: CDR1 DFQATT, CDR2 SNEGSKA (reference sequence). The CDR3 protein is CSASRRGGSTDTQYF. CDR3 in DNA: TGCAGTGCTAGTCGGCGCGGGGGTTCCACAGATACGCAGTATTTT.

J is TRBJ1-1 and V is TRBV12-3 or TRBV12-4, with TRBD1 matching 8 bases. The CDR3 runs 13 residues. The trim removed 5 bases at V and 3 bases at J, leaving 2 bases unmatched. This chain's CDR3 is CASSPGQDTEAFF. CDR3 bases: TGTGCCAGCAGTCCGGGACAGGACACTGAAGCTTTCTTT.

The chain links TRBV9 to TRBJ2-7; perhaps TRBD1 as D (6 bases). The length of the CDR3 is 15 residues. V was trimmed by 0 bases and J by 5 bases, leaving 15 bases between them. The germline gives CDR1 SGDLS, CDR2 YYNGEE. The CDR3 DNA reads as TGTGCCAGCAGCGTAGCTGGGGGCACAAGCGACGAGCAGTACTTC. Amino acids: CASSVAGGTSDEQYF. Full variable domain (remainder filled in from reference TRBV9 and TRBJ2-7): DSGVTQTPKHLITATGQRVTLRCSPRSGDLSVYWYQQSLDQGLQFLIQYYNGEERAKGNILERFSAQQFPDLHSELNLSSLELGDSALYFCASSVAGGTSDEQYFGPGTRLTVT.

This clone was recorded once. The chain is built from TRBV19 and TRBJ1-1, with D possibly being TRBD1 (5 bases). The CDR3 consists of 15 residues. Trimming shortened V by 5 bases and J by 0 bases, and 13 bases separated the two germline ends. Germline V CDR1 and CDR2: LNHDA, SQIVND (reference sequence). This CDR3 reads CASSSGSLMNTEAFF. The CDR3 DNA follows: TGTGCCAGTAGTTCAGGGTCCCTCATGAACACTGAAGCTTTCTTT.

The chain couples TRBV27 to TRBJ1-2, with TRBD1 identical over 10 bases. Germline V CDR1 and CDR2: MNHEY, SMNVEV (reference sequence). This CDR3 has 16 amino acids. V trimming: 6 bases; J trimming: 4 bases; junction bases outside the gene matches: 11. The CDR3 DNA reads as TGTGCCAGCAGCCCCGCCGGGACAGGGGCAGGCTATGGCTACACCTTC. This gives the protein CASSPAGTGAGYGYTF.

This chain uses TRBV6-1 with TRBJ1-3, with D hard to call. Between the trimmed V and J ends, which lost 0 bases and 3 bases, there was a span of 9 bases. The CDR3 extends over 15 amino acids. CDR1 and CDR2 (germline): MNHNS, SASEGT. The CDR3 DNA sequence: TGTGCCAGCAGTGAAGCAGGAGGGATTGGAAACACCATATATTTT. Amino acid sequence: CASSEAGGIGNTIYF.

A single count supports this clone. The J gene is TRBJ1-3, the V gene TRBV5-8; TRBD1 is a possible D gene (6 bases). CDR1 is SGHTS, CDR2 YDEGEE, per germline. The CDR3 is made up of 16 amino acids. V was pared by 4 bases and J by 3 bases, with 17 bases between. As DNA, the CDR3 is TGTGCCAGCAGCCCGCTACAGGGTCCGTATGGAAACACCATATATTTT. This gives the protein CASSPLQGPYGNTIYF.

This clone turned up a few times. This rearrangement joins TRBV9 to TRBJ2-5; maybe TRBD2 (5 bases). The CDR3 spans 14 residues. V gave up 0 bases and J gave up 1 base, with 7 bases separating them. Per germline, CDR1 SGDLS and CDR2 YYNGEE. The CDR3 DNA sequence: TGTGCCAGCAGCGTAGGGACTCTCCAAGAGACCCAGTACTTC. This translates into CASSVGTLQETQYF.

Only one count was recorded for this clone. J is TRBJ1-3 and V is TRBV27; 10 nucleotides align to TRBD1. From germline, CDR1 is MNHEY and CDR2 SMNVEV (reference sequence). The V gene end was trimmed by 4 bases and the J gene end by 4 bases; junction bases not matched to a gene: 4. The CDR3 extends over 15 amino acids. The CDR3 DNA reads as TGTGCCAGCAGTTCGGGACAGGGGTACGGAAACACCATATATTTT. Its translation is CASSSGQGYGNTIYF.

V gene TRBV6-5 combines with J gene TRBJ2-2; 7 bases fit TRBD1. The CDR3 has 15 amino acids. Germline V gene data show CDR1 as MNHEY and CDR2 as SVGAGI. Unmatched junction bases numbered 1, after V lost 2 bases and J lost 1 base. The CDR3 sequence is CASSYDRENTGELFF. DNA of the CDR3: TGTGCCAGCAGTTACGACAGGGAGAACACCGGGGAGCTGTTTTTT.

The gene calls are TRBV6-6 and TRBJ2-7; 9 positions match TRBD1. CDR3 length: 13 residues. CDR1 and CDR2 (germline): MNHNY, SVGAGI (reference sequence). The trim removed 6 bases at V and 3 bases at J, leaving 3 bases unmatched. Here the CDR3 reads CASSADRGYEQYF. The CDR3 DNA sequence: TGTGCCAGCAGCGCGGACAGGGGCTACGAGCAGTACTTC.

This rearrangement joins TRBV28 to TRBJ2-6; D remains unclear. V was clipped by 1 base and J by 3 bases, with 7 bases between them. CDR1 is MDHEN and CDR2 is SYDVKM in the germline V gene. The CDR3 is made up of 15 amino acids. DNA for the CDR3: TGTGCCAGCAGTTTATCGCTACTTGGGGCCAACGTCCTGACTTTC. As protein: CASSLSLLGANVLTF. The full variable domain, completed using reference TRBV28 and TRBJ2-6, is DVKVTQSSRYLVKRTGEKVFLECVQDMDHENMFWYRQDPGLGLRLIYFSYDVKMKEKGDIPEGYSVSREKKERFSLILESASTNQTSMYLCASSLSLLGANVLTFGAGSRLTVL.

The rearrangement links TRBV10-1 to TRBJ2-7, with D perhaps TRBD1 (5 bases). V was pared by 3 bases and J by 2 bases, with 20 bases between. Germline lookup yields CDR1 WNHNN and CDR2 SYGVQD (reference sequence). The CDR3 is made up of 17 amino acids. This CDR3 is CASSDYGAGGPAYEQYF. In DNA, the CDR3 is TGCGCCAGCAGTGACTATGGGGCCGGTGGGCCTGCCTACGAGCAGTACTTC.

V and J are TRBV4-1 and TRBJ2-7; 7 bases map to TRBD1. Germline V CDR1 and CDR2: MGHRA, YSYEKL. With V trimmed by 4 bases and J by 6 bases, 9 bases remained unmatched. This CDR3 region has 14 residues. The CDR3 protein is CASSLASTGSEQYF. The CDR3 DNA is TGCGCCAGCAGCCTAGCATCGACAGGGTCCGAGCAGTACTTC.

The V gene is TRBV15, the J gene TRBJ1-6, with D unresolved. Germline loops: CDR1 LNHNV, CDR2 YYDKDF (reference sequence). Trimming took off 4 bases at V and 7 bases at J, with 14 bases between the two ends. The length of the CDR3 is 15 residues. CDR3 coding DNA: TGTGCCACCAGCACCCCCAGCGGGCTAAATTCACCCCTCCACTTT. It translates to CATSTPSGLNSPLHF.

This chain joins TRBV18 and TRBJ2-2; D is possibly TRBD1 (6 bases). Germline CDR1 and CDR2: KGHSH and LQKENI. This CDR3 contains 15 residues. V lost 2 bases and J 2 bases, leaving 9 bases between the germline ends. CDR3 in DNA: TGTGCCAGCTCACCATACAGGGTCAACACCGGGGAGCTGTTTTTT. Protein: CASSPYRVNTGELFF.

This chain joins TRBV10-3 and TRBJ1-1; 8 nucleotides line up with TRBD1. From germline, CDR1 is ENHRY and CDR2 SYGVKD. CDR3 length: 12 amino acids. J was trimmed by 6 bases and V by 7 bases; bases with no gene match: 4. CDR3 sequence: CAITGGAAEAFF. The CDR3 nucleotides read TGTGCCATCACAGGGGGCGCGGCTGAAGCTTTCTTT.

The CDR3, as DNA: TGTGCCAGCAGCTTGTTTGAGGGCCAAGGAGAAAAACTGTTTTTT. Translation: CASSLFEGQGEKLFF. V and J are TRBV5-6 and TRBJ1-4; D gene unclear. The germline V and J ends were trimmed by 1 base and 8 bases, with 15 bases remaining between them. This CDR3 contains 15 residues. Germline values: CDR1 SGHDT, CDR2 YYEEEE.

This clone has a single count. The CDR3 coding sequence is TGCGCCAGCAGTGAGCCTGGGACATCGAACTATGGCTACACCTTC. Amino acid sequence: CASSEPGTSNYGYTF. The gene calls are TRBV10-2 and TRBJ1-2; a possible D gene is TRBD1 (6 bases). V lost 2 bases, J lost 2 bases, and 12 bases lay in between. Germline loops: CDR1 WSHSY, CDR2 SAAADI. This CDR3 comprises 15 residues.

This clone was counted between two and nine times. The V call is TRBV5-1, the J call TRBJ1-4, with D unclear. Trimming removed 4 bases at V and 2 bases at J, with 6 bases between. Per germline, CDR1 SGHRS and CDR2 YFSETQ. The CDR3 is made up of 13 amino acids. DNA of the CDR3: TGCGCCAGCAGCGACGGGACTAATGAAAAACTGTTTTTT. It encodes CASSDGTNEKLFF. Filled out from reference TRBV5-1 and TRBJ1-4, the complete variable domain reads KAGVTQTPRYLIKTRGQQVTLSCSPISGHRSVSWYQQTPGQGLQFLFEYFSETQRNKGNFPGRFSGRQFSNSRSEMNVSTLELGDSALYLCASSDGTNEKLFFGSGTQLSVL.

This chain connects TRBV27 to TRBJ2-7, with 13 bases that match TRBD2. From germline, CDR1 is MNHEY and CDR2 SMNVEV (reference sequence). The CDR3 runs 15 residues. V lost 5 bases to trimming and J lost 7 bases; unmatched junction nucleotides: 8. This CDR3 reads CASSPLAGGPGEQYF. The CDR3 DNA sequence: TGTGCCAGCAGTCCACTAGCGGGAGGGCCCGGGGAGCAGTACTTC.

V and J are TRBV5-8 and TRBJ2-2; D not certain. Germline V CDR1 and CDR2: SGHTS, YDEGEE. V lost 0 bases, J lost 5 bases, and 8 bases lay in between. This CDR3 has 14 amino acids. CDR3 DNA: TGTGCCAGCAGCTTGGATCGAGGAACCGGGGAGCTGTTTTTT. Translated, it gives CASSLDRGTGELFF.

The chain joins TRBV19 to TRBJ2-7; no reliable D call. Trimming took off 6 bases at V and 2 bases at J, with 14 bases between the two ends. The CDR3 totals 14 residues. Germline CDR1 reads LNHDA; CDR2 reads SQIVND (reference sequence). This chain's CDR3 is CASSPRRLPYEQYF. CDR3 nucleotide sequence: TGTGCCAGTAGCCCGCGGAGACTCCCCTACGAGCAGTACTTC.

The chain has TRBV3-1 (or the pseudogene TRBV3-2) and TRBJ2-1; D is unclear. This CDR3 is 16 amino acids long. The V gene lost 0 bases and the J gene lost 0 bases, with 9 bases spanning the gap. Germline V gives CDR1 LGHDT, CDR2 YNNKEL (reference sequence). CDR3 region: CASSQDRPSSYNEQFF. CDR3 in DNA: TGTGCCAGCAGCCAAGATCGCCCTAGCTCCTACAATGAGCAGTTCTTC.

CDR3 residues: CASRSAGGRGGYTF. Written as DNA, the CDR3 is TGTGCCAGTAGAAGTGCAGGGGGGCGCGGTGGCTACACCTTC. The chain combines TRBV19 with TRBJ1-2, with 7 positions matching TRBD1. Germline V gives CDR1 LNHDA, CDR2 SQIVND (reference sequence). V lost 6 bases to trimming and J lost 7 bases; unmatched junction nucleotides: 11. The CDR3 loop spans 14 amino acids. Drawing the rest from reference TRBV19 and TRBJ1-2, the complete variable domain is DGGITQSPKYLFRKEGQNVTLSCEQNLNHDAMYWYRQDPGQGLRLIYYSQIVNDFQKGDIAEGYSVSREKKESFPLTVTSAQKNPTAFYLCASRSAGGRGGYTFGSGTRLTVV.